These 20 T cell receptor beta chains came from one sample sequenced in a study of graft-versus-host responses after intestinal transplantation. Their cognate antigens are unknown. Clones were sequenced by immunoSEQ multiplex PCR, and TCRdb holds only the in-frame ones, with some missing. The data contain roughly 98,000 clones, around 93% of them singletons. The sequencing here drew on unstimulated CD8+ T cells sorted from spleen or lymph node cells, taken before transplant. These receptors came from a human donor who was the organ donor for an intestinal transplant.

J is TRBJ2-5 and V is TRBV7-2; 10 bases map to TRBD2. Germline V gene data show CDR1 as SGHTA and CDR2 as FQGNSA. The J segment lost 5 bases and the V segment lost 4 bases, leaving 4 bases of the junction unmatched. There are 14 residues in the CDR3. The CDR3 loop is CASSSGLAHETQYF. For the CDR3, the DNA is TGTGCCAGCAGCTCGGGACTAGCGCATGAGACCCAGTACTTC. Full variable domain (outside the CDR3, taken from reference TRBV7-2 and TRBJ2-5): GAGVSQSPSNKVTEKGKDVELRCDPISGHTALYWYRQSLGQGLEFLIYFQGNSAPDKSGLPSDRFSAERTGGSVSTLTIQRTQQEDSAVYLCASSSGLAHETQYFGPGTRLLVL.

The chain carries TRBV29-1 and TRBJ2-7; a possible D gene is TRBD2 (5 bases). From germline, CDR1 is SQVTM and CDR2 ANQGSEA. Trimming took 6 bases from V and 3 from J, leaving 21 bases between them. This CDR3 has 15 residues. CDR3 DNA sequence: TGCAGCGTCGATGGCCTCGAGGGAGCCAACTACGAGCAGTACTTC. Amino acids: CSVDGLEGANYEQYF.

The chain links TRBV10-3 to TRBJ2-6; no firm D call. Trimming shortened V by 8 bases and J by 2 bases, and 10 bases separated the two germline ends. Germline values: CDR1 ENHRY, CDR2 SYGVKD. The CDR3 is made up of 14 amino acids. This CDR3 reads CAIGKRAGANVLTF. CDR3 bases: TGTGCCATCGGAAAACGGGCTGGGGCCAACGTCCTGACTTTC.

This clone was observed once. The CDR3 region has the DNA TGCGCCAGCAGCCCGCAAAGCGGGACGGGCGAGCAGTACTTC. It yields the protein CASSPQSGTGEQYF. J is TRBJ2-7 and V is TRBV5-1, with TRBD2 matching over 7 bases. Looked up from germline, CDR1 is SGHRS and CDR2 is YFSETQ. Germline trimming cut 4 bases from V and 6 bases from J; bases unmatched to any gene: 10. This CDR3 region has 14 residues.

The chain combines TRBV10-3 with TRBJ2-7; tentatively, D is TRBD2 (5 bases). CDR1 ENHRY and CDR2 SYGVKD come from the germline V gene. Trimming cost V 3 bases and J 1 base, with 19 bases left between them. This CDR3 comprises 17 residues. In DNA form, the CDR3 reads TGTGCCATCAGTGAAATGGAGAAGAAACGGGGTTCCTACGAGCAGTACTTC. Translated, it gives CAISEMEKKRGSYEQYF.

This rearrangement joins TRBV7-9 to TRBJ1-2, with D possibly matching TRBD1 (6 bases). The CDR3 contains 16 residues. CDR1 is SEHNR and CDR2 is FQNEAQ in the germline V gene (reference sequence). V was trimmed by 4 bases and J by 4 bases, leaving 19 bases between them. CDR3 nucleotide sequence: TGTGCCAGCAGCTCCTCCGGGACACCTGTATTCTATGGCTACACCTTC. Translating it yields CASSSSGTPVFYGYTF.

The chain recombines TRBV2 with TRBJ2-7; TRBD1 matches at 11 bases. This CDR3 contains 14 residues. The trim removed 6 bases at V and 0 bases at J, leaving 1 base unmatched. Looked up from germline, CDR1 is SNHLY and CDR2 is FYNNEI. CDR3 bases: TGTGCCAGCAGGGACAGGGGGCACTCCTACGAGCAGTACTTC. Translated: CASRDRGHSYEQYF.

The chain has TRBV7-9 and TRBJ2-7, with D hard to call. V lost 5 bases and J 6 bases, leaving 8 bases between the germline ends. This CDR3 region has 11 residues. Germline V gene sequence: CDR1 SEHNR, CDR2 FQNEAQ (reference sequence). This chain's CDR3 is CASSPGSEQYF. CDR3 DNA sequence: TGTGCCAGCAGCCCAGGCTCCGAGCAGTACTTC.

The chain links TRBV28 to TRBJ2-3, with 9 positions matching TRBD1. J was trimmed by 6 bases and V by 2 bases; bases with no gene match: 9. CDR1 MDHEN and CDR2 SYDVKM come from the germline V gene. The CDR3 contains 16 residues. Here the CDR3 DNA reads TGTGCCAGCAGTTTAGGCGGGACAGGGCTGACGGATACGCAGTATTTT. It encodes CASSLGGTGLTDTQYF.

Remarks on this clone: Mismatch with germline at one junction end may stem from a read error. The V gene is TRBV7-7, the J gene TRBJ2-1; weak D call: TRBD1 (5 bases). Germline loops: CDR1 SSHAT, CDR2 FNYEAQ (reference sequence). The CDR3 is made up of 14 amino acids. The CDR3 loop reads CASSLGQGYDEQFF. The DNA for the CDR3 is TGTGCTAGCAGCTTAGGCCAGGGTTACGATGAGCAGTTCTTC.

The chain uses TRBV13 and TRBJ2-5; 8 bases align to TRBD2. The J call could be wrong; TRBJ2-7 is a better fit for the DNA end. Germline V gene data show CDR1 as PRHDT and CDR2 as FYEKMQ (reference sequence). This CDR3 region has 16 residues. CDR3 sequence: CASSLTGAGEVYEQYF. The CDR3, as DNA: TGTGCCAGCAGCTTAACGGGAGCGGGGGAAGTCTACGAGCAGTACTTC.

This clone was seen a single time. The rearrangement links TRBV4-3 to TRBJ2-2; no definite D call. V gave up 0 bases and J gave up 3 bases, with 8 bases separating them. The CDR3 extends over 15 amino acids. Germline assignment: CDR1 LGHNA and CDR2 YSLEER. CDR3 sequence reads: CASSQDGWDTGELFF. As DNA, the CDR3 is TGCGCCAGCAGCCAAGACGGGTGGGACACCGGGGAGCTGTTTTTT.

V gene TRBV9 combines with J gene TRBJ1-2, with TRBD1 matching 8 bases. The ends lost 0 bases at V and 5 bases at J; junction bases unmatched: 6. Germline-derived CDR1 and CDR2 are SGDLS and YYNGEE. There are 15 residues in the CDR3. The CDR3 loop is CASSVGFQGAYGYTF. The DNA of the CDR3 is TGTGCCAGCAGCGTAGGGTTCCAGGGGGCTTATGGCTACACCTTC.

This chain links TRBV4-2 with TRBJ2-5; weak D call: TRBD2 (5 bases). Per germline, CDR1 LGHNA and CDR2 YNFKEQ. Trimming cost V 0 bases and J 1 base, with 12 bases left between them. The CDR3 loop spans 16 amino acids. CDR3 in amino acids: CASSQERGILQETQYF. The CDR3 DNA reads TGTGCCAGCAGCCAAGAACGAGGGATACTCCAAGAGACCCAGTACTTC.

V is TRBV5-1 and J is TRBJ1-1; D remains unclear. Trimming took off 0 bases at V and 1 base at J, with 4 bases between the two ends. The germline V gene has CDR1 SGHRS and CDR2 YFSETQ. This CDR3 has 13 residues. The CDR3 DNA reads TGCGCCAGCAGCTTGGGCGGGAACACTGAAGCTTTCTTT. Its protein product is CASSLGGNTEAFF.

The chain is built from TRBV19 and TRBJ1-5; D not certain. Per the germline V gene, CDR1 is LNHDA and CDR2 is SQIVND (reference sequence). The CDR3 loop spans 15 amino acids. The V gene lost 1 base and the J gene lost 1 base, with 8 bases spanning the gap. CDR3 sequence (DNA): TGTGCCAGTAGTATAGCGGGTGGCAGCAATCAGCCCCAGCATTTT. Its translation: CASSIAGGSNQPQHF.

The CDR3 is CASRLDRPKYF. In DNA, the CDR3 is TGTGCCAGCAGGCTCGACAGACCTAAGTACTTC. V is TRBV6-5 and J is TRBJ2-7, with D perhaps matching TRBD1 (5 bases). V lost 6 bases and J 11 bases, leaving 14 bases between the germline ends. This CDR3 has 11 residues. Germline-derived CDR1 and CDR2 are MNHEY and SVGAGI.

The CDR3 DNA sequence: TGTGCCAGCACGAGGAGGGGAAATCAGCCCCAGCATTTT. It translates to CASTRRGNQPQHF. V is TRBV5-8 and J is TRBJ1-5, with D possibly being TRBD1 (5 bases). This CDR3 is built from 13 residues. V gave up 6 bases and J gave up 4 bases, with 11 bases separating them. Germline V gene lookup returns CDR1 SGHTS and CDR2 YDEGEE.

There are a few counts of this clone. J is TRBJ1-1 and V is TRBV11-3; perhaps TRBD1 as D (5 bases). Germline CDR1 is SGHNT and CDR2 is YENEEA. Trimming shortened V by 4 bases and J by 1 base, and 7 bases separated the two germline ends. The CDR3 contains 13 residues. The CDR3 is CASSSGANTEAFF. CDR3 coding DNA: TGTGCCAGCAGCTCTGGGGCGAACACTGAAGCTTTCTTT.

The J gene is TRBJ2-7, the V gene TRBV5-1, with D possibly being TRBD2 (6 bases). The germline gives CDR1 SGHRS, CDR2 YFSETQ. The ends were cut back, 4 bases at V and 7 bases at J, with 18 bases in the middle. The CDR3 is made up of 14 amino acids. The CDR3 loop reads CASSPGSRESEQYF. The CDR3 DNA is TGCGCCAGCAGCCCCGGGAGCCGGGAGTCGGAGCAGTACTTC.